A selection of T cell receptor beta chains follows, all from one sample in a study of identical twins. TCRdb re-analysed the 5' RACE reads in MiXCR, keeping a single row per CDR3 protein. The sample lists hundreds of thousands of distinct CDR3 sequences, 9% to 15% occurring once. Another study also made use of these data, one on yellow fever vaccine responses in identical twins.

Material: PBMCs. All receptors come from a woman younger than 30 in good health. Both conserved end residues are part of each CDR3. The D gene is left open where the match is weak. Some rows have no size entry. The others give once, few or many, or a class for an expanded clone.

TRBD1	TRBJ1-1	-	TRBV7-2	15	CASSLLRRGQTEAFF	TGTGCCAGCAGCTTATTGCGGAGGGGGCAAACTGAAGCTTTCTTT
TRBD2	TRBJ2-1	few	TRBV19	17	CASSTPRLAGVRNEQFF	TGTGCCAGTAGTACCCCCCGACTAGCGGGGGTAAGGAATGAGCAGTTCTTC
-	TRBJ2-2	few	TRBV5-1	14	CASSPRVNTGELFF	TGCGCCAGCAGCCCCAGGGTTAACACCGGGGAGCTGTTTTTT
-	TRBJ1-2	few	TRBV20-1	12	CSARQYPYGYTF	TGCAGTGCTAGACAGTACCCCTATGGCTACACCTTC
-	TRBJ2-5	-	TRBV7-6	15	CASSPGSLVQETQYF	TGTGCCAGCAGCCCCGGGTCGCTGGTCCAAGAGACCCAGTACTTC
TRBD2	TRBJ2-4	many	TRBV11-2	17	CASSWRGGAVAKNIQYF	TGTGCCAGCAGCTGGCGGGGGGGGGCAGTGGCCAAAAACATTCAGTACTTC
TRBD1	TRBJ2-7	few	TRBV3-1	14	CASSQRGTEYEQYF	TGTGCCAGCAGCCAAAGAGGGACAGAGTACGAGCAGTACTTC
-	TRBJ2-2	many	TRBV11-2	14	CASSTGQISGELFF	TGTGCCAGCAGCACCGGACAAATTTCAGGGGAGCTGTTTTTT
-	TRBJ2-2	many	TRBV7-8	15	CASSFVAQNTGELFF	TGTGCCAGCAGCTTTGTGGCCCAGAACACCGGGGAGCTGTTTTTT
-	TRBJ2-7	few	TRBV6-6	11	CASSDTGEQYF	TGTGCCAGCAGTGACACCGGCGAGCAGTACTTC
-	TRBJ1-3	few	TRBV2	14	CASSEGHSGNTIYF	TGTGCCAGCAGTGAGGGGCACTCTGGAAACACCATATATTTT
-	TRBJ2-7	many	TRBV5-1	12	CASSKDSYEQYF	TGCGCCAGCAGCAAGGACAGCTACGAGCAGTACTTC
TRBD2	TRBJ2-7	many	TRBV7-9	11	CASSYGLAAYF	TGTGCCAGCAGCTACGGACTAGCGGCTTACTTC
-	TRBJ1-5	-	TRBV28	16	CASSSRLQGTNQPQHF	TGTGCCAGCAGTTCTCGTCTTCAGGGAACCAATCAGCCCCAGCATTTT
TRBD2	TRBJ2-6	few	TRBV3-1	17	CASSQDGTSFGANVLTF	TGTGCCAGCAGCCAAGATGGGACTAGTTTTGGGGCCAACGTCCTGACTTTC
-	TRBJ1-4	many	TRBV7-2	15	CASSPVGRVVEKLFF	TGTGCCAGCAGCCCCGTTGGCAGGGTGGTTGAAAAACTGTTTTTT
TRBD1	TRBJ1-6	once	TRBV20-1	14	CSAPNRDRVGPLHF	TGCAGTGCTCCTAACCGGGACAGGGTAGGTCCCCTCCACTTT
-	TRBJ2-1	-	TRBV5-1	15	CASSLVSSLYNEQFF	TGCGCCAGCAGCTTGGTGTCTAGCCTGTACAATGAGCAGTTCTTC
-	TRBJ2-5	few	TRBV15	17	CATSAEGYSVAQETQYF	TGTGCCACCAGCGCTGAGGGATATAGCGTGGCCCAAGAGACCCAGTACTTC
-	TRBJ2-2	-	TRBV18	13	CASSTIPAGELFF	TGTGCCAGCTCAACGATCCCCGCCGGGGAGCTGTTTTTT
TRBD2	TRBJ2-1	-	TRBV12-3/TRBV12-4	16	CASIVAGTSLDNEQFF	TGTGCCAGCATCGTAGCGGGTACCAGTCTCGACAATGAGCAGTTCTTC
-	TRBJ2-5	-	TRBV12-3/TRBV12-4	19	CASSLLVRGIGVSKETQYF	TGTGCCAGCAGTTTATTAGTCAGGGGAATTGGAGTGTCAAAAGAGACCCAGTACTTC
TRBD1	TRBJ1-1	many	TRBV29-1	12	CSVDRGRTEAFF	TGCAGCGTTGACAGGGGGCGAACTGAAGCTTTCTTT
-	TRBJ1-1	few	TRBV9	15	CASSDPNALTGEAFF	TGTGCCAGCAGCGACCCAAACGCGCTCACGGGTGAAGCTTTCTTT
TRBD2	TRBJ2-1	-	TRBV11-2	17	CASSRIRTSGVYNEQFF	TGTGCCAGCAGCCGAATACGGACTAGCGGGGTCTACAATGAGCAGTTCTTC
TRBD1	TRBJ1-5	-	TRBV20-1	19	CSARDPSPTGQGVGESQHF	TGCAGTGCTAGAGACCCCTCTCCGACAGGGCAAGGAGTCGGTGAGTCCCAGCATTTT
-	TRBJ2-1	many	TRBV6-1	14	CASRDQFLNNEQFF	TGTGCCAGCAGGGACCAATTCTTAAACAATGAGCAGTTCTTC
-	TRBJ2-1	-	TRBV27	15	CASRTTGGGSNEQFF	TGTGCCAGCAGAACGACCGGGGGCGGGAGCAATGAGCAGTTCTTC
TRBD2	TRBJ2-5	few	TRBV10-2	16	CASGGTTPTRQETQYF	TGCGCCAGCGGGGGGACTACACCGACGCGACAAGAGACCCAGTACTTC
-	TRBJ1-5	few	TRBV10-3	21	CAISESWPPGQGEDSNQPQHF	TGTGCCATCAGTGAGTCGTGGCCTCCGGGACAAGGGGAAGATAGCAATCAGCCCCAGCATTTT
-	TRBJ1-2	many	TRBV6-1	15	CASRGRDGGYYGYTF	TGTGCCAGCAGGGGCCGGGACGGGGGGTACTATGGCTACACCTTC
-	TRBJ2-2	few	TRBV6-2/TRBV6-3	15	CASSVIWKYTGELFF	TGTGCCAGCAGTGTCATTTGGAAGTACACCGGGGAGCTGTTTTTT
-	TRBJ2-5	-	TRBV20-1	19	CSARGGRTQTGTLQETQYF	TGCAGTGCTAGGGGGGGTCGGACCCAAACAGGGACCCTCCAAGAGACCCAGTACTTC
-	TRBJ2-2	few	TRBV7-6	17	CASSLVTGALDTGELFF	TGTGCCAGCAGCTTAGTTACGGGGGCGTTGGACACCGGGGAGCTGTTTTTT
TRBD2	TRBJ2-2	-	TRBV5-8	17	CASSFAWTSGHTGELFF	TGTGCCAGCAGCTTTGCATGGACTAGCGGGCACACCGGGGAGCTGTTTTTT
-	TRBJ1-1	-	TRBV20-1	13	CSASLQGMTEAFF	TGCAGTGCTTCCTTACAGGGAATGACTGAAGCTTTCTTT
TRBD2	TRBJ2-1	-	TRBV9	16	CASSATSGHGSNEQFF	TGTGCCAGCAGCGCGACTAGCGGGCATGGTTCAAATGAGCAGTTCTTC
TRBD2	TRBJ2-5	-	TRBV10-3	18	CAISEWASRLAGEETQYF	TGTGCCATCAGTGAGTGGGCGTCTCGACTAGCGGGCGAAGAGACCCAGTACTTC
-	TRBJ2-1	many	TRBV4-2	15	CASSQGVSGDNEQFF	TGTGCCAGCAGCCAAGGGGTTAGCGGCGACAATGAGCAGTTCTTC
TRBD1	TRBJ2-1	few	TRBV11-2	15	CASSPQGAVNNEQFF	TGTGCCAGCAGCCCACAGGGGGCGGTGAACAATGAGCAGTTCTTC